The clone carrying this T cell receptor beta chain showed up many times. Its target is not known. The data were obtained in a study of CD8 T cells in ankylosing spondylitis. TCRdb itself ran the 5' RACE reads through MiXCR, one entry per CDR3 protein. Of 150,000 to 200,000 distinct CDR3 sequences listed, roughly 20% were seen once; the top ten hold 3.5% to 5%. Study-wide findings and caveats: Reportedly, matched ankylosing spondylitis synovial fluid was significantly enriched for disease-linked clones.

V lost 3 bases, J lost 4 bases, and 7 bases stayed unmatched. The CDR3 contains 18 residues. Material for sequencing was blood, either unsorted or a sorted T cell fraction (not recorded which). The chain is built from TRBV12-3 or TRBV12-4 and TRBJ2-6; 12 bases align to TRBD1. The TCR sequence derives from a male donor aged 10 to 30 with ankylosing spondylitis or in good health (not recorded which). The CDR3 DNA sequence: TGTGCCAGCAGTTTTGGAGGGACAGGGGGCTCCGGGGCCAACGTCCTGACTTTC. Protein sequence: CASSFGGTGGSGANVLTF.